Listed below are T cell receptor beta chains from one sample, sequenced in a study of blood T cell repertoires in COVID-19. Profiling relied on immunoSEQ multiplex PCR, and the TCRdb table lists in-frame clones only, not all of them. The sample contains 280,000 or so clones, approximately 89% of which appear only once. The sequencing sample was made of peripheral blood. The receptors here all came from a woman aged 55-70 years with acute or convalescent COVID-19. CDR3s include the opening cysteine and the closing phenylalanine or tryptophan. The D gene is left open where the match is weak. Some rows have no size entry. The others give once, few or many, or a class for an expanded clone.

d_gene: .
j_gene: TRBJ2-1
abundance: .
v_gene: TRBV7-2
CDR3aa: CASSLSYQFAGNEQFF
CDR3nt: TGTGCCAGCAGCTTAAGCTACCAGTTCGCGGGGAATGAGCAGTTCTTC

d_gene: .
j_gene: TRBJ1-1
abundance: .
v_gene: TRBV11-1
CDR3aa: CASSPDRVRNTEAFF
CDR3nt: TGTGCCAGCAGCCCGGACAGAGTCAGGAACACTGAAGCTTTCTTT

d_gene: TRBD1
j_gene: TRBJ1-4
abundance: .
v_gene: TRBV4-1
CDR3aa: CASSLDRGPATNEKLFF
CDR3nt: TGCGCCAGCAGCCTAGACAGGGGACCAGCAACTAATGAAAAACTGTTTTTT

d_gene: .
j_gene: TRBJ2-1
abundance: few
v_gene: TRBV4-2
CDR3aa: CASSPDWSSYNEQFF
CDR3nt: TGTGCCAGCAGCCCCGATTGGAGCTCCTACAATGAGCAGTTCTTC

d_gene: .
j_gene: TRBJ2-1
abundance: few
v_gene: TRBV7-9
CDR3aa: CASSWGLSNNEQFF
CDR3nt: TGTGCCAGCAGCTGGGGCCTATCGAACAATGAGCAGTTCTTC

d_gene: .
j_gene: TRBJ2-3
abundance: .
v_gene: TRBV18
CDR3aa: CASSPQAVSTDTQYF
CDR3nt: TGTGCCAGCTCACCCCAGGCAGTTAGCACAGATACGCAGTATTTT

d_gene: .
j_gene: TRBJ1-5
abundance: .
v_gene: TRBV5-6
CDR3aa: CASSLGGYFGQPQHF
CDR3nt: TGTGCCAGCAGCTTGGGAGGGTATTTTGGTCAGCCCCAGCATTTT

d_gene: .
j_gene: TRBJ2-7
abundance: .
v_gene: TRBV11-2
CDR3aa: CASSLDLARHEQYF
CDR3nt: TGTGCCAGCAGCTTAGACCTAGCGCGGCACGAGCAGTACTTC

d_gene: TRBD1
j_gene: TRBJ1-2
abundance: .
v_gene: TRBV28
CDR3aa: CASSFPARQGKGYTF
CDR3nt: TGTGCCAGCAGTTTCCCCGCCCGACAGGGGAAAGGCTACACCTTC

d_gene: .
j_gene: TRBJ2-7
abundance: .
v_gene: TRBV28
CDR3aa: CASSLNRDYRGYEQYF
CDR3nt: TGTGCCAGCAGCTTAAACAGGGATTATAGGGGTTACGAGCAGTACTTC

d_gene: TRBD1
j_gene: TRBJ2-3
abundance: .
v_gene: TRBV7-2
CDR3aa: CASSLQGAVWTDTQYF
CDR3nt: TGTGCCAGCAGCTTACAGGGGGCGGTTTGGACAGATACGCAGTATTTT

d_gene: .
j_gene: TRBJ1-5
abundance: .
v_gene: TRBV30
CDR3aa: CAWSVRGGGGPQHF
CDR3nt: TGTGCCTGGAGTGTACGGGGGGGTGGTGGGCCCCAGCATTTT

d_gene: .
j_gene: TRBJ1-5
abundance: .
v_gene: TRBV12-3/TRBV12-4
CDR3aa: CASRGSNQPQHF
CDR3nt: TGTGCCAGCCGAGGTAGCAATCAGCCCCAGCATTTT

d_gene: TRBD1
j_gene: TRBJ2-7
abundance: few
v_gene: TRBV12-3/TRBV12-4
CDR3aa: CASSAGTVAEQYF
CDR3nt: TGTGCCAGCAGTGCCGGGACAGTCGCCGAGCAGTACTTC

d_gene: TRBD1
j_gene: TRBJ2-7
abundance: .
v_gene: TRBV6-5
CDR3aa: CASSYSGGFDEQYF
CDR3nt: TGTGCCAGCAGTTACTCAGGGGGCTTCGACGAGCAGTACTTC

d_gene: TRBD2
j_gene: TRBJ2-3
abundance: .
v_gene: TRBV13
CDR3aa: CASSPTSGSRFGTDTQYF
CDR3nt: TGTGCCAGCAGTCCGACTAGCGGGAGTCGATTTGGCACAGATACGCAGTATTTT

d_gene: TRBD2
j_gene: TRBJ2-5
abundance: .
v_gene: TRBV11-2
CDR3aa: CASSLAGGFLKTQYF
CDR3nt: TGTGCCAGCAGCTTAGCGGGAGGTTTCCTGAAGACCCAGTACTTC

d_gene: .
j_gene: TRBJ1-6
abundance: .
v_gene: TRBV27
CDR3aa: CASSLWRGTAPLHF
CDR3nt: TGTGCCAGCAGTTTATGGCGAGGAACGGCACCCCTCCACTTT

d_gene: .
j_gene: TRBJ1-5
abundance: once
v_gene: TRBV19
CDR3aa: CASSIGARPQHF
CDR3nt: TGTGCCAGTAGTATAGGGGCTCGGCCCCAGCATTTT

d_gene: TRBD2
j_gene: TRBJ2-1
abundance: .
v_gene: TRBV27
CDR3aa: CASSSPSGTSGGPSYNEQFF
CDR3nt: TGTGCCAGCAGTTCCCCTTCCGGGACTAGCGGGGGCCCCTCCTACAATGAGCAGTTCTTC

d_gene: TRBD2
j_gene: TRBJ2-2
abundance: .
v_gene: TRBV19
CDR3aa: CATVTSGMIGELFF
CDR3nt: TGTGCCACAGTGACTAGCGGGATGATCGGGGAGCTGTTTTTT

d_gene: .
j_gene: TRBJ2-1
abundance: few
v_gene: TRBV10-3
CDR3aa: CAISDQGGVNNEQFF
CDR3nt: TGTGCCATCAGTGATCAGGGGGGCGTCAACAATGAGCAGTTCTTC

d_gene: .
j_gene: TRBJ2-1
abundance: .
v_gene: TRBV6-2/TRBV6-3
CDR3aa: CASSYFSHNEQFF
CDR3nt: TGTGCCAGCAGTTACTTCAGTCACAATGAGCAGTTCTTC

d_gene: TRBD1
j_gene: TRBJ1-1
abundance: .
v_gene: TRBV29-1
CDR3aa: CSADRVRGLEAFF
CDR3nt: TGCAGCGCCGACCGAGTGAGGGGGCTCGAAGCTTTCTTT

d_gene: .
j_gene: TRBJ2-5
abundance: .
v_gene: TRBV5-6
CDR3aa: CASSFSGQETQYF
CDR3nt: TGTGCCAGCAGCTTCAGCGGCCAAGAGACCCAGTACTTC

d_gene: TRBD2
j_gene: TRBJ2-1
abundance: .
v_gene: TRBV4-3
CDR3aa: CASSQEGLAVYNEQFF
CDR3nt: TGCGCCAGCAGCCAAGAGGGACTAGCGGTGTACAATGAGCAGTTCTTC

d_gene: TRBD2
j_gene: TRBJ2-5
abundance: .
v_gene: TRBV6-5
CDR3aa: CASRAGGHETQYF
CDR3nt: TGTGCCAGCAGGGCGGGGGGGCATGAGACCCAGTACTTC

d_gene: .
j_gene: TRBJ2-3
abundance: .
v_gene: TRBV7-9
CDR3aa: CASSLGLANTQYF
CDR3nt: TGTGCCAGCAGCTTAGGGCTAGCAAATACGCAGTATTTT

d_gene: .
j_gene: TRBJ1-5
abundance: once
v_gene: TRBV19
CDR3aa: CASALTGYSNQPQHF
CDR3nt: TGTGCCAGTGCCCTCACGGGGTATAGCAATCAGCCCCAGCATTTT

d_gene: TRBD2
j_gene: TRBJ2-7
abundance: few
v_gene: TRBV11-2
CDR3aa: CASSPRAGRSSYEQYF
CDR3nt: TGTGCCAGCAGCCCGCGAGCGGGGAGGAGCTCCTACGAGCAGTACTTC

d_gene: TRBD1
j_gene: TRBJ1-5
abundance: .
v_gene: TRBV6-6
CDR3aa: CASSQDRGLRGNQPQHF
CDR3nt: TGTGCCAGCAGTCAGGACAGGGGGCTACGGGGCAATCAGCCCCAGCATTTT

d_gene: TRBD1
j_gene: TRBJ1-2
abundance: .
v_gene: TRBV4-3
CDR3aa: CASSPDRGPLGYTF
CDR3nt: TGCGCCAGCAGCCCGGACAGGGGGCCTCTTGGCTACACCTTC

d_gene: .
j_gene: TRBJ1-6
abundance: .
v_gene: TRBV25-1
CDR3aa: CASSDPPVGIGYNSPLHF
CDR3nt: TGTGCCAGCAGTGACCCACCGGTCGGGATCGGCTATAATTCACCCCTCCACTTT

d_gene: .
j_gene: TRBJ1-1
abundance: .
v_gene: TRBV28
CDR3aa: CASSLSAGWGNTEAFF
CDR3nt: TGTGCCAGCAGTTTATCTGCAGGGTGGGGGAACACTGAAGCTTTCTTT

d_gene: TRBD2
j_gene: TRBJ2-3
abundance: .
v_gene: TRBV5-4
CDR3aa: CASSRLAGVGDTQYF
CDR3nt: TGTGCCAGCAGTCGTCTAGCGGGAGTAGGAGATACGCAGTATTTT

d_gene: TRBD2
j_gene: TRBJ2-7
abundance: .
v_gene: TRBV19
CDR3aa: CASSRTSGNPYEEQYF
CDR3nt: TGTGCCAGTAGCCGGACTAGCGGGAACCCCTACGAGGAGCAGTACTTC

d_gene: .
j_gene: TRBJ1-3
abundance: .
v_gene: TRBV28
CDR3aa: CASSYPRTVSGNTIYF
CDR3nt: TGTGCCAGCAGTTACCCCAGGACAGTCTCTGGAAACACCATATATTTT

d_gene: TRBD2
j_gene: TRBJ2-1
abundance: .
v_gene: TRBV27
CDR3aa: CASRRWTSGKEYEQFF
CDR3nt: TGTGCCAGCAGGCGTTGGACTAGCGGGAAGGAATATGAGCAGTTCTTC

d_gene: TRBD1
j_gene: TRBJ1-5
abundance: .
v_gene: TRBV6-5
CDR3aa: CASSMYRGDQPQHF
CDR3nt: TGTGCCAGCAGTATGTACAGGGGGGATCAGCCCCAGCATTTT